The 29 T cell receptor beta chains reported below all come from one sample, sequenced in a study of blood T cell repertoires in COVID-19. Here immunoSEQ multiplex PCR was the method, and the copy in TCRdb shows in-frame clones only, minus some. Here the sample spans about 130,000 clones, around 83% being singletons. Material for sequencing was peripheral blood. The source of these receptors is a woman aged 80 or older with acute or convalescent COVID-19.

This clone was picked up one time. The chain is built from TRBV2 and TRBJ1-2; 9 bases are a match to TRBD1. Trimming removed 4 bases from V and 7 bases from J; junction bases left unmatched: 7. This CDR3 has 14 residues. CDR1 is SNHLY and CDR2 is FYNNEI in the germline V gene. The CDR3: CASSATGGLSGYTF. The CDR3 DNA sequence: TGTGCCAGCAGTGCGACAGGGGGGTTAAGTGGCTACACCTTC. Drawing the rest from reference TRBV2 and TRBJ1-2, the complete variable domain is EPEVTQTPSHQVTQMGQEVILRCVPISNHLYFYWYRQILGQKVEFLVSFYNNEISEKSEIFDDQFSVERPDGSNFTLKIRSTKLEDSAMYFCASSATGGLSGYTFGSGTRLTVV.

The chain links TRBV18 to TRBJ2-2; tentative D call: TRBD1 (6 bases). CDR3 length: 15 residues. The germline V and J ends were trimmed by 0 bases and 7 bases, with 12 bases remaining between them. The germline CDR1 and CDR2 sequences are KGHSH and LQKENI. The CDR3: CASSPPTGGYGELFF. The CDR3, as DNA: TGTGCCAGCTCACCACCGACAGGCGGGTACGGGGAGCTGTTTTTT.

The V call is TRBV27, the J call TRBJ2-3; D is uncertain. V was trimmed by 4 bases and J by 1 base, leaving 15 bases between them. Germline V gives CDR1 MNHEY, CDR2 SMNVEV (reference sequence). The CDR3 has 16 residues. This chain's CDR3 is CASSSKDRRGTDTQYF. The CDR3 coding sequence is TGTGCCAGCAGTTCAAAAGATAGACGGGGCACAGATACGCAGTATTTT.

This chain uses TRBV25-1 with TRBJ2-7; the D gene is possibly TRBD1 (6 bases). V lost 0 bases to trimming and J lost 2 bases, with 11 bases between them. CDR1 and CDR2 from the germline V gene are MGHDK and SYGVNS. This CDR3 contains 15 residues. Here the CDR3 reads CASSEYAGETYEQYF. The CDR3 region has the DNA TGTGCCAGCAGTGAATATGCAGGGGAAACCTACGAGCAGTACTTC.

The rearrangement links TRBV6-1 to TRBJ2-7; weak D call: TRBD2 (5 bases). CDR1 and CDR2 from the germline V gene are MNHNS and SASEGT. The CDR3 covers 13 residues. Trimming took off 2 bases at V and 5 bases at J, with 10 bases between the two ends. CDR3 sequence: CASSETGLNEQYF. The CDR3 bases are TGTGCCAGCAGTGAAACTGGACTGAACGAGCAGTACTTC.

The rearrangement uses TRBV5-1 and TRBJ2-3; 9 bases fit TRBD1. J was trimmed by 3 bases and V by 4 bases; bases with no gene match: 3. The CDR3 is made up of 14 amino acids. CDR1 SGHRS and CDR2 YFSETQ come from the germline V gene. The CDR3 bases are TGCGCCAGCAGCCGGGACAGGGTGACAGATACGCAGTATTTT. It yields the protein CASSRDRVTDTQYF.

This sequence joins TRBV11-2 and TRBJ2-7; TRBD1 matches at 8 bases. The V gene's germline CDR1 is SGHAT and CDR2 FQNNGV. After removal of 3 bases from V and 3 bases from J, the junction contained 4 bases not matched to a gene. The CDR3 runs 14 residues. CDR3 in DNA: TGTGCCAGCAGCTTTGTTGGACAGGGCTACGAGCAGTACTTC. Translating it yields CASSFVGQGYEQYF.

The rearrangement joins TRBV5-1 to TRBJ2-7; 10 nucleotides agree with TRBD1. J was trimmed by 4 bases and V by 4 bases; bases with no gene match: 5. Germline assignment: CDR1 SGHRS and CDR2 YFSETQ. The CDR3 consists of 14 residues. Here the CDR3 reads CASSETGGQYEQYF. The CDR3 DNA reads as TGCGCCAGCAGCGAGACAGGGGGCCAGTACGAGCAGTACTTC. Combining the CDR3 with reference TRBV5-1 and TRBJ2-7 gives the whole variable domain KAGVTQTPRYLIKTRGQQVTLSCSPISGHRSVSWYQQTPGQGLQFLFEYFSETQRNKGNFPGRFSGRQFSNSRSEMNVSTLELGDSALYLCASSETGGQYEQYFGPGTRLTVT.

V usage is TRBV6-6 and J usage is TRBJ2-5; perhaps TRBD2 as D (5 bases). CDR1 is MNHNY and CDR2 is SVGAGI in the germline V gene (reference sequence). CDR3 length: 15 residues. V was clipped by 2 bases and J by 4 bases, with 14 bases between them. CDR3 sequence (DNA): TGTGCCAGCAGTTACCAAATGGGGAGCCCAGAGACCCAGTACTTC. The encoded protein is CASSYQMGSPETQYF.

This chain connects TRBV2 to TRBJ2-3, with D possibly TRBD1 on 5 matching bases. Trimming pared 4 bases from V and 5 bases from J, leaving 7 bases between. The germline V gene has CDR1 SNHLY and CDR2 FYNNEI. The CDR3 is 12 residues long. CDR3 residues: CASSVGEDTQYF. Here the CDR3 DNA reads TGTGCCAGCAGTGTAGGGGAAGATACGCAGTATTTT.

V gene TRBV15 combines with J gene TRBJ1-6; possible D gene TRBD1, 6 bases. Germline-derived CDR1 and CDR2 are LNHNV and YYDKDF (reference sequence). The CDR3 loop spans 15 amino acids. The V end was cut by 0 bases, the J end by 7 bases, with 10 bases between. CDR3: CATSRDKQGNSPLHF. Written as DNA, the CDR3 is TGTGCCACCAGCAGAGATAAGCAGGGGAATTCACCCCTCCACTTT.

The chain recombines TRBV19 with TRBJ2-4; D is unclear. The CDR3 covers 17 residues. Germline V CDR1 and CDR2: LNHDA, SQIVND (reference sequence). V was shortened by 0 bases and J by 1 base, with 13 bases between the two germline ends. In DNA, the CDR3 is TGTGCCAGTAGTATAGATCAGCTAGAGTGGGCCAAAAACATTCAGTACTTC. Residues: CASSIDQLEWAKNIQYF. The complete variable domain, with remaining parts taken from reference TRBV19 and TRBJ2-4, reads DGGITQSPKYLFRKEGQNVTLSCEQNLNHDAMYWYRQDPGQGLRLIYYSQIVNDFQKGDIAEGYSVSREKKESFPLTVTSAQKNPTAFYLCASSIDQLEWAKNIQYFGAGTRLSVL.

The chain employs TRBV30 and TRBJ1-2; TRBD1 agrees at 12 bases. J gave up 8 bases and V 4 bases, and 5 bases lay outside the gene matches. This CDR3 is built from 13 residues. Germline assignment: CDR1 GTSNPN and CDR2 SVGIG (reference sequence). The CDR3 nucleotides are TGTGCCTGGAAGGGGACAGGGGGCAAAGGCTACACCTTC. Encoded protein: CAWKGTGGKGYTF. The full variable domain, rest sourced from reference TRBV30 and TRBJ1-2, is SQTIHQWPATLVQPVGSPLSLECTVEGTSNPNLYWYRQAAGRGLQLLFYSVGIGQISSEVPQNLSASRPQDRQFILSSKKLLLSDSGFYLCAWKGTGGKGYTFGSGTRLTVV.

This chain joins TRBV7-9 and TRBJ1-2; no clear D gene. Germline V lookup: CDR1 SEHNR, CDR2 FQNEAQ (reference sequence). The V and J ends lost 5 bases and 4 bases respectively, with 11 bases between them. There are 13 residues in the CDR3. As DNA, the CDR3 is TGTGCCAGCAGCCAAGACAATAGCTATGGCTACACCTTC. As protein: CASSQDNSYGYTF. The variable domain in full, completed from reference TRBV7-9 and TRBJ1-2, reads DTGVSQNPRHKITKRGQNVTFRCDPISEHNRLYWYRQTLGQGPEFLTYFQNEAQLEKSRLLSDRFSAERPKGSFSTLEIQRTEQGDSAMYLCASSQDNSYGYTFGSGTRLTVV.

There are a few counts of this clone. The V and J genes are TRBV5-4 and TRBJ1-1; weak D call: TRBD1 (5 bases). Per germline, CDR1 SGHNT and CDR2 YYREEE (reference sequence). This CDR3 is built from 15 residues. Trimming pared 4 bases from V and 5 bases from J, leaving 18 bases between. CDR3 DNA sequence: TGTGCCAGCAGCCTCCGCCGGGGGGGAGGAACTGAAGCTTTCTTT. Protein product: CASSLRRGGGTEAFF.

CDR3 region: CASSLGPRGDTEAFF. CDR3 bases: TGTGCCAGCAGCTTGGGACCCCGGGGGGACACTGAAGCTTTCTTT. The gene calls are TRBV5-6 and TRBJ1-1; D might be TRBD1 (5 bases). The ends were cut back, 0 bases at V and 3 bases at J, with 12 bases in the middle. Germline V lookup: CDR1 SGHDT, CDR2 YYEEEE. This CDR3 contains 15 residues.

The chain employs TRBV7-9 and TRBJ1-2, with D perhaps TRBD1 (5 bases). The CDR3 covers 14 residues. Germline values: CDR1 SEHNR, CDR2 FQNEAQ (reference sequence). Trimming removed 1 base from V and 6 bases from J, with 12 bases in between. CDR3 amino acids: CASSLGQGYDGYTF. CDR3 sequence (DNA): TGTGCCAGCAGCTTAGGGCAGGGATACGATGGCTACACCTTC.

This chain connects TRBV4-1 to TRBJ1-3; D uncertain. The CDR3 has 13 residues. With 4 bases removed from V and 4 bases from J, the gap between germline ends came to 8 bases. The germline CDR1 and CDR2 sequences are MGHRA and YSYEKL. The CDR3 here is CASSPFFGNTIYF. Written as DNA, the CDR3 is TGCGCCAGCAGCCCCTTTTTCGGAAACACCATATATTTT.

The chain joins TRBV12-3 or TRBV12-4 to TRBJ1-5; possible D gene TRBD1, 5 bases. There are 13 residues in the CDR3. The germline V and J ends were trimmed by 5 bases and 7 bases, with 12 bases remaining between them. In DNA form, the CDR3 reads TGTGCCAGCAGTGTACAGGATCGGCAGCCCCAGCATTTT. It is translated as CASSVQDRQPQHF.

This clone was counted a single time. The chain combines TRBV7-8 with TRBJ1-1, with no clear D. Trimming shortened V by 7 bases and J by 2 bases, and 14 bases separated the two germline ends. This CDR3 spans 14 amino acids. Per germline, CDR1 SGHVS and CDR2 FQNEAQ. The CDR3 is CASISLTANTEAFF. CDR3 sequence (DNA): TGTGCCAGCATTTCGCTAACAGCCAACACTGAAGCTTTCTTT.

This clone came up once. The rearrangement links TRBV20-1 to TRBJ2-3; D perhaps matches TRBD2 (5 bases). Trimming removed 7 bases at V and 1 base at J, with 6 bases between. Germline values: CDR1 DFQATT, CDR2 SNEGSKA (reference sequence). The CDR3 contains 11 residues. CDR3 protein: CSGGGTDTQYF. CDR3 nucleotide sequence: TGCAGTGGGGGAGGCACAGATACGCAGTATTTT.

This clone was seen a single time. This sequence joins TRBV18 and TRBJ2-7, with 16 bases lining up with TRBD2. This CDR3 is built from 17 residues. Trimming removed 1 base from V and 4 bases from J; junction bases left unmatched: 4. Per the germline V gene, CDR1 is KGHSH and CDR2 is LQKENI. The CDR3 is CASSPRGTSGGAYEQYF. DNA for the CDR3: TGTGCCAGCTCACCACGCGGGACTAGCGGGGGGGCTTACGAGCAGTACTTC.

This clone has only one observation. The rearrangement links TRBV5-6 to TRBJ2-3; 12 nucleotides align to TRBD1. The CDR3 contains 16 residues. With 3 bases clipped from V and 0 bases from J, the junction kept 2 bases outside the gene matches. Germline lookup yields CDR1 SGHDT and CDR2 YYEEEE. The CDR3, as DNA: TGTGCCAGCAGCTGGGGACAGGGGGCCAGCACAGATACGCAGTATTTT. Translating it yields CASSWGQGASTDTQYF.

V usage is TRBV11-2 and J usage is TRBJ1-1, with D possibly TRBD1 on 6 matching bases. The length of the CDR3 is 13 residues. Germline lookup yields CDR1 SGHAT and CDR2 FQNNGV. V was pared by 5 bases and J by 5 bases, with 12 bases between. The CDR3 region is CASSGAQGTEAFF. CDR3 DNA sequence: TGTGCCAGCAGCGGGGCCCAGGGGACTGAAGCTTTCTTT.

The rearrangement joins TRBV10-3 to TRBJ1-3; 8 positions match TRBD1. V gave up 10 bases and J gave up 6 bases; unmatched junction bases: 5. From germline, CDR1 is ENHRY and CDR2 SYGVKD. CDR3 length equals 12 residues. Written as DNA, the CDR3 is TGTGCCAGCGGACAGGGTTTAAACACCATATATTTT. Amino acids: CASGQGLNTIYF.

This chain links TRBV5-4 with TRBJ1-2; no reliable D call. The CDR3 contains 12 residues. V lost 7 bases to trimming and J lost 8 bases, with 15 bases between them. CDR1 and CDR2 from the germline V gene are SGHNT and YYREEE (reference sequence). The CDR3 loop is CASQQEGKGYTF. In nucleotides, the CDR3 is TGTGCCAGCCAGCAGGAGGGAAAGGGCTACACCTTC.

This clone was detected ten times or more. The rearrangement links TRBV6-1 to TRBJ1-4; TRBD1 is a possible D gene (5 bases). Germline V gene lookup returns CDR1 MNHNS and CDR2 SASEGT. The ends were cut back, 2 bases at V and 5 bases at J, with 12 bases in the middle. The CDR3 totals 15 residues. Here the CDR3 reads CASSESQGGNEKLFF. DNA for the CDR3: TGTGCCAGCAGTGAATCTCAGGGTGGGAATGAAAAACTGTTTTTT.

CDR3 loop: CAIRNPRVSTDTQYF. The CDR3 coding sequence is TGTGCCATCAGAAACCCTCGGGTTAGCACAGATACGCAGTATTTT. The rearrangement uses TRBV10-3 and TRBJ2-3; the D is unclear. The V and J ends lost 6 bases and 0 bases respectively, with 13 bases between them. There are 15 residues in the CDR3. Germline V gene sequence: CDR1 ENHRY, CDR2 SYGVKD.

The CDR3: CASSTRGTGAYGYTF. CDR3 nucleotide sequence: TGTGCCAGCAGTACCCGAGGGACAGGGGCATATGGCTACACCTTC. This chain joins TRBV6-5 and TRBJ1-2; 10 bases map to TRBD1. The CDR3 covers 15 residues. The V gene end was trimmed by 5 bases and the J gene end by 5 bases; junction bases not matched to a gene: 8. CDR1 MNHEY and CDR2 SVGAGI come from the germline V gene.